This is a list of T cell receptor beta chains from one sample in a study of blood T cells in healthy people across ages. TCRdb re-derived calls from the 5' RACE reads in MiXCR, one entry per CDR3 protein. The repertoire holds about 1,400,000 distinct CDR3 sequences, with about 43% as singletons. The sample comprised blood. The receptors derive from a young woman in good health. CDR3s include the opening cysteine and the closing phenylalanine or tryptophan. A D gene is named only where the DNA matches it firmly. Expanded clones get a size class; other rows say once, few or many, or leave the size out.

j_call,v_call,clone_size,cdr3_length,d_call,cdr3_aa,cdr3_nt
TRBJ2-1,TRBV5-1,.,14,.,CASSPGVNSYEQFF,TGCGCCAGCAGCCCGGGCGTCAATTCCTACGAGCAGTTCTTC
TRBJ2-7,TRBV12-3/TRBV12-4,.,17,.,CASSLRGAASPHYEQYF,TGTGCCAGCAGTTTAAGGGGGGCAGCTTCCCCTCACTACGAGCAGTACTTC
TRBJ2-2,TRBV4-1,.,14,.,CASLQGPNTGELFF,TGCGCCAGCCTCCAGGGTCCGAACACCGGGGAGCTGTTTTTT
TRBJ1-6,TRBV4-1,few,15,.,CASSQDLGSDSPLHF,TGCGCCAGCAGCCAAGATTTGGGGAGTGATTCACCCCTCCACTTT
TRBJ2-1,TRBV28,many,15,TRBD2,CASSLSAGGVNEQFF,TGTGCCAGCAGTTTATCAGCGGGAGGCGTCAATGAGCAGTTCTTC
TRBJ2-3,TRBV20-1,few,13,.,CSAQGGAGDSQYF,TGCAGTGCACAGGGAGGGGCGGGTGACTCGCAGTATTTT
TRBJ2-7,TRBV7-2,.,13,.,CASSSGAIREQYF,TGTGCCAGCAGCTCCGGGGCCATCCGCGAGCAGTACTTC
TRBJ2-7,TRBV12-3/TRBV12-4,.,12,.,CASSSKYYEQYF,TGTGCCAGCAGCTCCAAGTACTACGAGCAGTACTTC
TRBJ2-1,TRBV20-1,few,18,TRBD2,CSARDRRYLAGGLNEQFF,TGCAGTGCTAGAGATCGCAGATACCTAGCGGGAGGGCTGAATGAGCAGTTCTTC
TRBJ1-5,TRBV9,few,15,TRBD1,CASSTGTAGNQPQHF,TGTGCCAGCAGCACAGGGACAGCTGGCAATCAGCCCCAGCATTTT
TRBJ1-2,TRBV12-3/TRBV12-4,.,14,TRBD1,CASSSPDRNYGYTF,TGTGCCAGCAGTTCCCCGGACAGGAACTATGGCTACACCTTC
TRBJ2-1,TRBV21-1,.,17,.,CASSTRRGGGYYNEQFF,TGTGCCAGCAGCACTCGACGGGGCGGGGGATACTACAATGAGCAGTTCTTC
TRBJ2-3,TRBV27,few,14,TRBD2,CASSWTSPPDTQYF,TGTGCCAGCAGTTGGACTAGCCCCCCAGATACGCAGTATTTT
TRBJ2-1,TRBV29-1,.,13,TRBD2,CSANPSGINEQFF,TGCAGCGCCAACCCAAGCGGGATAAATGAGCAGTTCTTC
TRBJ2-1,TRBV20-1,.,17,TRBD2,CSAWGLAGGSSYNEQFF,TGCAGTGCTTGGGGGCTAGCGGGGGGTAGCTCCTACAATGAGCAGTTCTTC
TRBJ2-1,TRBV11-2,few,13,.,CASRSGDPDEQFF,TGTGCCAGCAGATCAGGGGATCCCGATGAGCAGTTCTTC
TRBJ2-7,TRBV10-3,.,15,.,CAISEDGEPAVEQYF,TGTGCCATCAGTGAGGACGGGGAGCCGGCGGTAGAGCAGTACTTC
TRBJ2-3,TRBV20-1,.,16,.,CSAPPASSGSPDTQYF,TGCAGTGCTCCCCCGGCTAGTAGCGGTTCACCAGATACGCAGTATTTT
TRBJ2-5,TRBV4-1,.,15,.,CASSQDQGPGETQYF,TGCGCCAGCAGCCAAGATCAGGGACCCGGAGAGACCCAGTACTTC
TRBJ2-7,TRBV10-3,few,14,.,CAISDVSDTYEQYF,TGTGCCATCAGTGATGTCTCGGACACCTACGAGCAGTACTTC
TRBJ1-6,TRBV21-1,few,10,.,CATGVPPLHF,TGTGCCACCGGGGTTCCACCCCTCCACTTT
TRBJ1-6,TRBV20-1,.,14,.,CSARGGPNNSPLHF,TGCAGTGCTAGGGGGGGTCCCAATAATTCACCCCTCCACTTT
TRBJ2-7,TRBV4-1,.,15,.,CASSPTGMGPYEQYF,TGCGCCAGCAGCCCTACAGGGATGGGACCCTACGAGCAGTACTTC
TRBJ2-1,TRBV11-3,many,14,.,CASSGGASRDEQFF,TGTGCCAGCAGCGGGGGGGCTAGTAGGGATGAGCAGTTCTTC
TRBJ2-1,TRBV7-9,.,17,.,CASSPRGTATGRNEQFF,TGTGCCAGCAGCCCCCGTGGGACGGCAACGGGAAGGAATGAGCAGTTCTTC
TRBJ1-2,TRBV5-1,few,15,.,CASSLEVPANYGYTF,TGCGCCAGCAGCTTGGAGGTCCCAGCTAACTATGGCTACACCTTC
TRBJ2-3,TRBV28,.,16,TRBD2,CASGLAGGVSTDTQYF,TGTGCCAGCGGCCTAGCGGGGGGTGTGAGCACAGATACGCAGTATTTT
TRBJ2-1,TRBV6-2/TRBV6-3,.,16,TRBD2,CASSTTSGGRYNEQFF,TGTGCCAGCAGTACGACTAGCGGGGGCCGATACAATGAGCAGTTCTTC
TRBJ2-7,TRBV27,few,16,.,CASSLSYGLSSYEQYF,TGTGCCAGCAGTTTATCATACGGGCTCAGCTCCTACGAGCAGTACTTC
TRBJ1-1,TRBV20-1,once,15,.,CSARTDAETNTEAFF,TGCAGTGCTAGAACCGATGCAGAGACCAACACTGAAGCTTTCTTT
TRBJ1-1,TRBV9,.,18,.,CASSVVPRGTPGDTEAFF,TGTGCCAGCAGCGTAGTCCCCCGGGGGACCCCAGGGGACACTGAAGCTTTCTTT
TRBJ2-1,TRBV6-2/TRBV6-3,few,14,.,CASSSHQEFNEQFF,TGTGCCAGCAGTTCCCACCAAGAGTTCAATGAGCAGTTCTTC
TRBJ2-5,TRBV5-1,few,12,.,CASHRQQETQYF,TGCGCCAGCCACAGACAGCAAGAGACCCAGTACTTC
TRBJ2-7,TRBV28,.,14,.,CASGNRDGAYEQYF,TGTGCCAGCGGGAACCGGGACGGAGCCTACGAGCAGTACTTC
TRBJ2-3,TRBV5-4,.,17,TRBD2,CASSALVGSGAVDTQYF,TGTGCCAGCAGCGCCCTAGTGGGGAGCGGGGCGGTAGATACGCAGTATTTT
TRBJ2-3,TRBV10-3,few,16,TRBD2,CAISEGLAGDTDTQYF,TGTGCCATCAGTGAGGGACTAGCGGGGGACACAGATACGCAGTATTTT
TRBJ2-3,TRBV13,few,14,TRBD1,CASSSEGAGDTQYF,TGTGCCAGCAGCTCCGAGGGGGCGGGAGATACGCAGTATTTT
TRBJ1-4,TRBV4-2,.,18,.,CASSRVLQGGSTNEKLFF,TGTGCCAGCAGCCGAGTACTACAGGGAGGGTCAACTAATGAAAAACTGTTTTTT
TRBJ2-5,TRBV1,.,12,.,CTRGDGRETQYF,TGCACCAGGGGTGACGGGCGAGAGACCCAGTACTTC
TRBJ2-7,TRBV14,.,15,TRBD1,CASSQRGTGLSEQYF,TGTGCCAGCAGCCAAAGAGGGACAGGGCTCTCCGAGCAGTACTTC
TRBJ2-2,TRBV24-1,.,13,TRBD1,CATRRTGTGELFF,TGTGCCACCAGGCGGACAGGGACCGGGGAGCTGTTTTTT
TRBJ1-2,TRBV2,.,11,.,CASNETDGYTF,TGTGCCAGCAATGAAACGGATGGCTACACCTTC
TRBJ2-7,TRBV16,.,15,.,CASSQWDRGAYEQYF,TGTGCCAGCAGCCAATGGGACCGAGGGGCCTACGAGCAGTACTTC
TRBJ2-4,TRBV28,.,16,.,CASSLRYRLAKNIQYF,TGTGCCAGCAGTCTCAGGTACAGACTAGCCAAAAACATTCAGTACTTC
TRBJ2-1,TRBV27,.,17,.,CASSSTPAGGYYNEQFF,TGTGCCAGCAGTTCCACGCCCGCCGGGGGCTATTACAATGAGCAGTTCTTC